This TCR beta chain was captured by sequencing in a study of cytomegalovirus exposure and HLA in healthy donors. CDR3 size: 12 residues. CDR1 and CDR2 from the germline V gene are SEHNR and FQNEAQ (reference sequence). Study outcomes and limitations: Analyzed later, most CMV-associated TCR beta chains appeared HLA-restricted.

Vbeta (60) and Jbeta (13) primers were used in the PCR. In the original workflow: Later work found 65 million to 100 million unique TCR beta chains, with some 11 million shared. Here immunoSEQ multiplex PCR was the method, and the copy in TCRdb shows in-frame clones only, minus some. V, J and clone size are taken as reported in that table, and D and trimming were inferred from the DNA itself. The table shows a few hundred thousand clones, with approximately 80% occurring only once. This clone has just one count. Its specificity is unknown. One junction end disagrees with the germline gene, perhaps due to a read error. Healthy people donating bone marrow made up the donors.

The chain joins TRBV7-9 to TRBJ2-7; D is perhaps TRBD1 (5 bases). Sequencing input: PBMCs. This sequence was found in a girl aged 2 to 9 in good health and CMV-seronegative. The CDR3 here is CSSSFQGNEQYF. CDR3 DNA sequence: TGTTCCAGCAGCTTTCAGGGAAACGAGCAGTACTTC. Based on the CDR3 plus reference TRBV7-9 and TRBJ2-7, the full variable domain is DTGVSQNPRHKITKRGQNVTFRCDPISEHNRLYWYRQTLGQGPEFLTYFQNEAQLEKSRLLSDRFSAERPKGSFSTLEIQRTEQGDSAMYLCSSSFQGNEQYFGPGTRLTVT.